This T cell receptor beta chain is from a study of CD8+ T cells in alopecia areata. Treatment meaning: oral pan-JAK inhibitor, 5-10 mg twice daily. Reverse transcribed after extraction, RNA yielded cDNA as the sequencing template. Using immunoSEQ multiplex PCR, the repertoire was profiled, and TCRdb retains in-frame clones only, with some absent. The sample consists of more than 95,000 clones, 58% of them appearing once. This receptor was taken from a human donor with alopecia areata. The sample here was CD8+ T cells sorted from blood, taken at week 4, from a patient treated with tofacitinib.

The CDR3 is CASSYLKVSGYTF. In DNA, the CDR3 is TGTGCCAGCAGTTACTTAAAGGTTTCTGGCTACACCTTC. The rearrangement joins TRBV6-5 to TRBJ1-2, with no clear D. The CDR3 has 13 amino acids. V shed 1 base and J shed 7 bases, with 10 bases lying between them. CDR1 is MNHEY and CDR2 is SVGAGI in the germline V gene.